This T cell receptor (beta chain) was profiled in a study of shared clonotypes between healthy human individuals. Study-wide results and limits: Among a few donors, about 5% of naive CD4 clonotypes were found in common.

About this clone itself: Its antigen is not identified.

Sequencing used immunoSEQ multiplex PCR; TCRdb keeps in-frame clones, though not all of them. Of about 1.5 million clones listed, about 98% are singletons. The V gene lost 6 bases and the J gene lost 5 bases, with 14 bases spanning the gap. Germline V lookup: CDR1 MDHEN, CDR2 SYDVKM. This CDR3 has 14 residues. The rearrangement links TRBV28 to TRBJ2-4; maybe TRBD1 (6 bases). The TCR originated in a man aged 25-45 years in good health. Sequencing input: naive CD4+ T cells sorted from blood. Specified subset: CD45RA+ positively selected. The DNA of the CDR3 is TGTGCCAGCAGACCCACAGGGTGGGAAAACATTCAGTACTTC. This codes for CASRPTGWENIQYF.